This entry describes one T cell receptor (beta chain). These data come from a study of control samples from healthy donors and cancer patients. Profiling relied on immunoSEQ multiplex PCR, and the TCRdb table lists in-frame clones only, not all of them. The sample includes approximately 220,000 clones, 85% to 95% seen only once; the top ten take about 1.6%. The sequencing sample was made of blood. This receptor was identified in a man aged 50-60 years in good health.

CDR3 loop: CASSPTRGGPRGGELFF. In DNA, the CDR3 is TGTGCCAGCAGCCCAACCCGAGGGGGCCCTAGGGGCGGGGAGCTGTTTTTT. The J gene is TRBJ2-2, the V gene TRBV7-2; 7 nucleotides agree with TRBD1. After removal of 5 bases from V and 7 bases from J, the junction contained 16 bases not matched to a gene. The germline V gene encodes CDR1 SGHTA and CDR2 FQGNSA. The CDR3 contains 17 residues.